This TCR beta chain was sequenced during a study of blood T cells in healthy people across ages. For the second PCR, which ran for roughly 6 to 12 cycles, a sample-barcoded 5' primer and a J-beta primer mix were used. A single record per CDR3 protein comes from TCRdb applying MiXCR to the 5' RACE reads. Of about 930,000 distinct CDR3 sequences in the sample, 25% to 30% were seen once. Trimming pared 4 bases from V and 7 bases from J, leaving 17 bases between. The CDR3 covers 14 residues. Germline V gives CDR1 SNHLY, CDR2 FYNNEI. The sample was also linked to a second study, of T cells of mothers and their children. That paper states: Persistent microchimeric T cell clones were sought, and none were detected.

The TCR was taken from a middle-aged woman in good health. This sequence joins TRBV2 and TRBJ2-7, with D maybe TRBD2 (5 bases). What was sequenced was blood. This chain's CDR3 is CASSASVRTGEQYF. Written as DNA, the CDR3 is TGTGCCAGCAGTGCTTCAGTTAGGACGGGGGAGCAGTACTTC.